These 7 T cell receptor beta chains originate from one sample sequenced in a study of blood T cell repertoires in COVID-19. Assay: immunoSEQ multiplex PCR; the TCRdb copy retains only in-frame clones and omits some. This table holds about 180,000 clones, roughly 85% found once. Input material: PBMCs or T cells enriched from blood (not recorded which). The receptor set was obtained from a man aged 40-49 years who had recovered from COVID-19.

This clone was picked up many times. The chain couples TRBV7-9 to TRBJ1-2, with TRBD1 matching 8 bases. This CDR3 is built from 13 residues. With 6 bases clipped from V and 4 bases from J, the junction kept 4 bases outside the gene matches. Germline V CDR1 and CDR2: SEHNR, FQNEAQ (reference sequence). CDR3 coding DNA: TGTGCCAGCAGTTGGACAGGGTCCTATGGCTACACCTTC. It codes for CASSWTGSYGYTF.

This chain connects TRBV6-5 to TRBJ1-4; 8 bases match TRBD1. V shed 6 bases, J shed 3 bases, and the junction held 3 bases outside the gene matches. CDR3 length equals 14 residues. The germline V gene has CDR1 MNHEY and CDR2 SVGAGI. The CDR3 sequence is CASRPGQANEKLFF. The CDR3 nucleotides read TGTGCCAGCAGACCGGGACAGGCTAATGAAAAACTGTTTTTT.

This chain uses TRBV7-9 with TRBJ2-3; 8 bases are a match to TRBD2. The CDR3 contains 15 residues. In germline, CDR1 is SEHNR, CDR2 FQNEAQ (reference sequence). Trimming removed 1 base from V and 2 bases from J; junction bases left unmatched: 2. Here the CDR3 reads CASSLGGLDTDTQYF. DNA of the CDR3: TGTGCCAGCAGCTTAGGGGGACTAGACACAGATACGCAGTATTTT.

V is TRBV28 and J is TRBJ2-1; 8 bases align to TRBD1. Germline lookup yields CDR1 MDHEN and CDR2 SYDVKM. The ends lost 5 bases at V and 10 bases at J; junction bases unmatched: 4. This CDR3 region has 12 residues. DNA for the CDR3: TGTGCCAGCAGTCTAGGGACAGGCGAGCAGTTCTTC. Translated, it gives CASSLGTGEQFF.

The rearrangement uses TRBV5-4 and TRBJ1-6, with D perhaps matching TRBD1 (6 bases). This CDR3 spans 14 amino acids. V dropped 2 bases and J dropped 8 bases, with 11 bases sitting between them. The V gene's germline CDR1 is SGHNT and CDR2 YYREEE (reference sequence). The CDR3 region has the DNA TGTGCCAGCAGCTTACAGGGTCGAGATTCACCCCTCCACTTT. Amino acid sequence: CASSLQGRDSPLHF. Full variable domain (missing parts from reference TRBV5-4 and TRBJ1-6): ETGVTQSPTHLIKTRGQQVTLRCSSQSGHNTVSWYQQALGQGPQFIFQYYREEENGRGNFPPRFSGLQFPNYSSELNVNALELDDSALYLCASSLQGRDSPLHFGNGTRLTVT.

The chain carries TRBV2 and TRBJ1-1; possible D gene TRBD1, 5 bases. Germline values: CDR1 SNHLY, CDR2 FYNNEI. The CDR3 has 14 amino acids. Trimming took 8 bases from V and 1 from J, leaving 14 bases between them. CDR3 sequence reads: CASLIFQGNTEAFF. DNA for the CDR3: TGTGCCAGCCTTATTTTCCAGGGGAACACTGAAGCTTTCTTT.

The chain recombines TRBV29-1 with TRBJ2-1; D unclear. The CDR3 has 13 residues. Germline-derived CDR1 and CDR2 are SQVTM and ANQGSEA. V gave up 6 bases and J gave up 7 bases, with 16 bases separating them. CDR3 sequence: CSVFHRTVNEQFF. CDR3 nucleotides: TGCAGCGTGTTTCACCGAACGGTTAATGAGCAGTTCTTC.